These 26 T cell receptor beta chains originate from one sample sequenced in a study of graft-versus-host responses after intestinal transplantation. TCRdb keeps only in-frame clones here, not all; method: immunoSEQ multiplex PCR. The sample contains 150,000 or so clones, around 90% of which appear only once. No antigen has been identified for these receptors. Specimen: unstimulated CD4+ T cells sorted from spleen or lymph node cells, collected before intestinal transplant. The receptors stem from a human donor who received an intestinal transplant.

The chain carries TRBV19 and TRBJ1-1; tentative D call: TRBD1 (6 bases). The CDR3 consists of 13 residues. Trimming stripped 6 bases from V and 4 bases from J, with 12 bases between. The germline gives CDR1 LNHDA, CDR2 SQIVND (reference sequence). CDR3 in DNA: TGTGCCAGTAGATCGGGACACCTCACTGAAGCTTTCTTT. It is translated as CASRSGHLTEAFF.

The chain is built from TRBV5-1 and TRBJ2-1; 14 bases agree with TRBD2. With 4 bases clipped from V and 7 bases from J, the junction kept 7 bases outside the gene matches. Per the germline V gene, CDR1 is SGHRS and CDR2 is YFSETQ. CDR3 size: 16 residues. The CDR3 DNA follows: TGCGCCAGCAGCCCTGGACTAGCGGGAGGCTCTAATGAGCAGTTCTTC. Translation gives CASSPGLAGGSNEQFF.

The V and J genes are TRBV6-5 and TRBJ2-7; D call uncertain. Germline V gene lookup returns CDR1 MNHEY and CDR2 SVGAGI. The CDR3 has 14 residues. The V end was cut by 6 bases, the J end by 9 bases, with 21 bases between. The CDR3, as DNA: TGTGCCAGCAGATCCACACAGCCCCCCTTTGGGCAGTACTTC. Protein sequence: CASRSTQPPFGQYF.

The table lists this clone with a count of one. The chain has TRBV10-1 and TRBJ2-5, with a weak D call TRBD2 (5 bases). Germline lookup yields CDR1 WNHNN and CDR2 SYGVQD (reference sequence). V lost 7 bases and J 5 bases, leaving 17 bases between the germline ends. The CDR3 spans 14 residues. For the CDR3, the DNA is TGCGCCAGCACCTCGGTACCGAGGGTGGAGACCCAGTACTTC. Protein: CASTSVPRVETQYF.

V and J are TRBV12-5 and TRBJ1-2, with 8 positions matching TRBD1. This CDR3 comprises 17 residues. Germline V CDR1 and CDR2: LGHNT, FRNRAP. The V gene end was trimmed by 3 bases and the J gene end by 4 bases; junction bases not matched to a gene: 13. For the CDR3, the DNA is TGTGCTAGTGGTTTCTACTTAACCGGGACAGGATCCTATGGCTACACCTTC. It yields the protein CASGFYLTGTGSYGYTF.

The V call is TRBV5-1, the J call TRBJ1-4; perhaps TRBD1 as D (5 bases). V was clipped by 7 bases and J by 4 bases, with 14 bases between them. This CDR3 comprises 14 residues. CDR1 SGHRS and CDR2 YFSETQ come from the germline V gene. Written as DNA, the CDR3 is TGCGCCAGCGGCATCCTGGGGGATAATGAAAAACTGTTTTTT. This encodes CASGILGDNEKLFF.

V is TRBV4-1 and J is TRBJ2-5, with a weak D call TRBD2 (5 bases). The DNA matches TRBJ2-7 better at its end, which makes the J call doubtful. Germline V gives CDR1 MGHRA, CDR2 YSYEKL. This CDR3 contains 18 residues. The CDR3 loop reads CASSQEPSGSSPSYEQYF. The CDR3 DNA sequence: TGCGCCAGCAGCCAAGAACCCAGCGGATCCTCCCCATCCTACGAGCAGTACTTC.

This sequence joins TRBV7-9 and TRBJ2-1; D might be TRBD1 (6 bases). This CDR3 is built from 15 residues. The V end was cut by 6 bases, the J end by 8 bases, with 20 bases between. Germline loops: CDR1 SEHNR, CDR2 FQNEAQ (reference sequence). As DNA, the CDR3 is TGTGCCAGCAGATTGCCCGGTTCCGAGGGGGATGAGCAGTTCTTC. This encodes CASRLPGSEGDEQFF.

This sequence joins TRBV25-1 and TRBJ2-1; no definite D call. The CDR3 sequence is 15 residues long. CDR1 is MGHDK, CDR2 SYGVNS, per germline. Trimming removed 2 bases at V and 0 bases at J, with 8 bases between. CDR3 residues: CASSEQKPSYNEQFF. As DNA, the CDR3 is TGTGCCAGCAGTGAACAAAAACCCTCCTACAATGAGCAGTTCTTC.

In this sample, this clone turned up a few times. The rearrangement joins TRBV9 to TRBJ2-3, with 14 bases matching TRBD2. Trimming at V came to 1 base and at J to 4 bases, leaving 2 bases not matched to a gene. This CDR3 is built from 16 residues. Germline V lookup: CDR1 SGDLS, CDR2 YYNGEE. In DNA form, the CDR3 reads TGTGCCAGCAGCGTACCGGGACTAGCGGGAGCAGATACGCAGTATTTT. Amino acids: CASSVPGLAGADTQYF.

This sequence joins TRBV9 and TRBJ1-4; D remains ambiguous. V shed 3 bases and J shed 4 bases, with 10 bases lying between them. This CDR3 is built from 14 residues. Germline V CDR1 and CDR2: SGDLS, YYNGEE. The CDR3 bases are TGTGCCAGCAGCGGGGTCAGATATAATGAAAAACTGTTTTTT. The encoded protein is CASSGVRYNEKLFF.

The chain joins TRBV18 to TRBJ1-2, with D possibly matching TRBD1 (6 bases). Germline-derived CDR1 and CDR2 are KGHSH and LQKENI. The CDR3 runs 13 residues. V was cut by 6 bases and J by 6 bases, with 14 bases left in between. CDR3 sequence reads: CASSPADSNGYTF. CDR3 nucleotides: TGTGCCAGCTCGCCCGCGGACAGCAATGGCTACACCTTC. Using reference TRBV18 and TRBJ1-2 for the parts outside the CDR3, the full variable domain is NAGVMQNPRHLVRRRGQEARLRCSPMKGHSHVYWYRQLPEEGLKFMVYLQKENIIDESGMPKERFSAEFPKEGPSILRIQQVVRGDSAAYFCASSPADSNGYTFGSGTRLTVV.

V gene TRBV5-4 combines with J gene TRBJ1-2; D gene uncertain. The germline gives CDR1 SGHNT, CDR2 YYREEE (reference sequence). This CDR3 has 15 amino acids. The ends were cut back, 4 bases at V and 3 bases at J, with 16 bases in the middle. The CDR3 DNA is TGTGCCAGCAGCCTGAGTGGGAGGGCGGACTATGGCTACACCTTC. This gives the protein CASSLSGRADYGYTF.

This chain connects TRBV29-1 to TRBJ2-3; 7 nucleotides line up with TRBD1. Germline assignment: CDR1 SQVTM and CDR2 ANQGSEA. J was trimmed by 2 bases and V by 3 bases; bases with no gene match: 2. The CDR3 runs 13 residues. This CDR3 reads CSVEGQNTDTQYF. The DNA of the CDR3 is TGCAGCGTTGAGGGACAGAACACAGATACGCAGTATTTT.

The chain has TRBV5-1 and TRBJ2-7; 13 positions match TRBD2. The CDR3 runs 18 residues. The junction had 14 bases not matched to a gene; V was cut back by 5 bases and J by 3 bases. Germline CDR1 reads SGHRS; CDR2 reads YFSETQ. The CDR3 bases are TGCGCCAGCAGATCGGGACTAGCGGGACTCGGTTCGGGCTACGAGCAGTACTTC. Translating it yields CASRSGLAGLGSGYEQYF.

The chain is built from TRBV11-2 and TRBJ1-3; D uncertain. Looked up from germline, CDR1 is SGHAT and CDR2 is FQNNGV. The CDR3 spans 15 residues. V was shortened by 3 bases and J by 2 bases, with 11 bases between the two germline ends. Here the CDR3 DNA reads TGTGCCAGCAGCTTTTTTGTGAAGCCTGGAAACACCATATATTTT. Amino acid sequence: CASSFFVKPGNTIYF.

J is TRBJ1-3 and V is TRBV29-1; D not resolved. Germline V lookup: CDR1 SQVTM, CDR2 ANQGSEA. CDR3 length equals 12 residues. The germline V and J ends were trimmed by 2 bases and 1 base, with 3 bases remaining between them. For the CDR3, the DNA is TGCAGCGTTGAACGTTCTGGAAACACCATATATTTT. Its protein product is CSVERSGNTIYF.

V is TRBV5-1 and J is TRBJ2-1; 12 nucleotides match TRBD2. V trimming: 3 bases; J trimming: 2 bases; junction bases outside the gene matches: 15. The CDR3 runs 20 residues. Germline-derived CDR1 and CDR2 are SGHRS and YFSETQ. The CDR3 here is CASSSRPSGRGSTAYNEQFF. The DNA of the CDR3 is TGCGCCAGCAGCTCTAGGCCTAGCGGGAGGGGGTCGACAGCCTACAATGAGCAGTTCTTC. Using reference TRBV5-1 and TRBJ2-1 for the parts outside the CDR3, the full variable domain is KAGVTQTPRYLIKTRGQQVTLSCSPISGHRSVSWYQQTPGQGLQFLFEYFSETQRNKGNFPGRFSGRQFSNSRSEMNVSTLELGDSALYLCASSSRPSGRGSTAYNEQFFGPGTRLTVL.

The chain joins TRBV29-1 to TRBJ2-1; the match to TRBD2 covers 8 bases. The CDR3 is made up of 18 amino acids. Germline assignment: CDR1 SQVTM and CDR2 ANQGSEA. The V gene end was trimmed by 4 bases and the J gene end by 0 bases; junction bases not matched to a gene: 14. CDR3 nucleotides: TGCAGCGTTGTTTTTAGCGGGAAAAAATTAAGCTCCTACAATGAGCAGTTCTTC. It codes for CSVVFSGKKLSSYNEQFF.

The V and J genes are TRBV12-5 and TRBJ2-3; TRBD2 matches at 9 bases. Germline V gene data show CDR1 as LGHNT and CDR2 as FRNRAP. Losses at the gene ends were 2 bases for V and 6 bases for J; bases not matched to a gene: 6. The CDR3 loop spans 15 amino acids. This CDR3 reads CASGLSSGRIDTQYF. In nucleotides, the CDR3 is TGTGCTAGTGGTTTGTCCAGCGGGAGGATCGATACGCAGTATTTT.

The genes are TRBV6-1 and TRBJ1-1; D may be TRBD1 (5 bases). Trimming took 0 bases from V and 2 from J, leaving 19 bases between them. This CDR3 comprises 18 residues. Germline-derived CDR1 and CDR2 are MNHNS and SASEGT. CDR3 nucleotide sequence: TGTGCCAGCAGTGAAGCGCTTCAAAGACAGCTATTAAACACTGAAGCTTTCTTT. This sequence encodes CASSEALQRQLLNTEAFF.

The chain is built from TRBV30 and TRBJ2-2; perhaps TRBD2 as D (5 bases). Trimming cost V 7 bases and J 0 bases, with 15 bases left between them. The germline CDR1 and CDR2 sequences are GTSNPN and SVGIG (reference sequence). The CDR3 covers 15 residues. The CDR3 nucleotides read TGTGCCTCCACACGGACTGGCGCGAACACCGGGGAGCTGTTTTTT. It codes for CASTRTGANTGELFF.

J is TRBJ2-1 and V is TRBV30, with 8 nucleotides matching TRBD2. The V and J ends lost 2 bases and 9 bases, in that order; junction bases with no gene match: 9. This CDR3 has 14 residues. Per germline, CDR1 GTSNPN and CDR2 SVGIG (reference sequence). Written as DNA, the CDR3 is TGTGCCTGGAGTCCACAATTTAGCGGGGCTGAGCAGTTCTTC. Translated: CAWSPQFSGAEQFF.

The V gene is TRBV5-1, the J gene TRBJ1-2; D gene ambiguous. The CDR3 spans 13 residues. From germline, CDR1 is SGHRS and CDR2 YFSETQ. V lost 0 bases to trimming and J lost 3 bases, with 6 bases between them. In nucleotides, the CDR3 is TGCGCCAGCAGCTTGGGCGGTGACTATGGCTACACCTTC. Translated: CASSLGGDYGYTF. The full variable domain, with the rest looked up from reference TRBV5-1 and TRBJ1-2, is KAGVTQTPRYLIKTRGQQVTLSCSPISGHRSVSWYQQTPGQGLQFLFEYFSETQRNKGNFPGRFSGRQFSNSRSEMNVSTLELGDSALYLCASSLGGDYGYTFGSGTRLTVV.

CDR3: CASSPVEGARGNTIYF. CDR3 sequence (DNA): TGTGCCAGCTCACCGGTTGAGGGGGCGCGTGGAAACACCATATATTTT. The J gene is TRBJ1-3, the V gene TRBV18, with 7 bases that match TRBD1. The CDR3 consists of 16 residues. The trim removed 3 bases at V and 3 bases at J, leaving 8 bases unmatched. Germline CDR1 reads KGHSH; CDR2 reads LQKENI.

The chain carries TRBV2 and TRBJ2-3; D unclear. Trimming removed 4 bases from V and 0 bases from J, with 11 bases in between. Germline V CDR1 and CDR2: SNHLY, FYNNEI. The CDR3 runs 15 residues. CDR3 protein: CASSVRQTSTDTQYF. DNA for the CDR3: TGTGCCAGCAGTGTTCGGCAGACTAGCACAGATACGCAGTATTTT.